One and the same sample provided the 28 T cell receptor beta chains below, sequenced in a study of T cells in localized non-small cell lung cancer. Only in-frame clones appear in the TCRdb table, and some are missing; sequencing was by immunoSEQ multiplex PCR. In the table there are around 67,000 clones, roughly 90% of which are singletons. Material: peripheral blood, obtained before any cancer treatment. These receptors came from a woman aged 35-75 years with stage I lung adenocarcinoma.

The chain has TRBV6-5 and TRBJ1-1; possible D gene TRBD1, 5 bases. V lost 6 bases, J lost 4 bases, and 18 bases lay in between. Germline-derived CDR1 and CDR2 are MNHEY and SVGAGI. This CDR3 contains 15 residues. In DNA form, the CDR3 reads TGTGCCAGCAGGTCGGGGGGGTATTTGGGCACTGAAGCTTTCTTT. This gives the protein CASRSGGYLGTEAFF.

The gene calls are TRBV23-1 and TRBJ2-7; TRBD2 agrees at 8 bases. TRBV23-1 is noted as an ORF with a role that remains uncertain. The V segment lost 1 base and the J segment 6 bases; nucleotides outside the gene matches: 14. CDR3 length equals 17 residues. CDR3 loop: CASSQLGIGGGGVEQYF. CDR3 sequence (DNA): TGCGCCAGCAGTCAATTAGGTATCGGGGGGGGCGGTGTCGAGCAGTACTTC.

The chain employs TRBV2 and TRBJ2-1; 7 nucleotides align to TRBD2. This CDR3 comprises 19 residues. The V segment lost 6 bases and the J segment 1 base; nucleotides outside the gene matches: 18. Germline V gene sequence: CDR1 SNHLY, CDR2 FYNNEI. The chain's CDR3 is CASRKPGTTRDGSYNEQFF. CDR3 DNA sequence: TGTGCCAGCAGAAAACCCGGGACTACTCGGGATGGGTCCTACAATGAGCAGTTCTTC. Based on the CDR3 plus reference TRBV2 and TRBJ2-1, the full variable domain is EPEVTQTPSHQVTQMGQEVILRCVPISNHLYFYWYRQILGQKVEFLVSFYNNEISEKSEIFDDQFSVERPDGSNFTLKIRSTKLEDSAMYFCASRKPGTTRDGSYNEQFFGPGTRLTVL.

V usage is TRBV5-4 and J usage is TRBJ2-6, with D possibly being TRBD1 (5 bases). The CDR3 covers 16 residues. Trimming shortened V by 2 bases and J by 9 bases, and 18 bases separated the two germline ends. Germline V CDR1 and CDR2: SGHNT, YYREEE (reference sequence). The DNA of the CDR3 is TGTGCCAGCAGCTTAGACAGCTACCATTCCCTCAACGTCCTGACTTTC. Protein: CASSLDSYHSLNVLTF.

DNA of the CDR3: TGTGCCATCAGTGAGTGGATCGGAGGGGGAGGCGGCTACACCTTC. Encoded protein: CAISEWIGGGGGYTF. The V and J genes are TRBV10-3 and TRBJ1-2; the D gene is possibly TRBD1 (6 bases). V gave up 1 base and J gave up 8 bases, with 17 bases separating them. CDR3 length: 15 residues. CDR1 and CDR2 from the germline V gene are ENHRY and SYGVKD.

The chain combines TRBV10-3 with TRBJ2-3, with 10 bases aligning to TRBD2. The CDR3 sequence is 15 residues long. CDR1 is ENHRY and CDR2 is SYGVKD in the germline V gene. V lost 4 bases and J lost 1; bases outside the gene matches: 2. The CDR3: CAISASGRGTDTQYF. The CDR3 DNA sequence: TGTGCCATCAGTGCCAGCGGGAGGGGCACAGATACGCAGTATTTT.

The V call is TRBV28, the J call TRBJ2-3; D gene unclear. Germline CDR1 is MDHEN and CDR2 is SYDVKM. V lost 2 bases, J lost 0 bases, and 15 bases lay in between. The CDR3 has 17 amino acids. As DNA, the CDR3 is TGTGCCAGCAGTTTAAATTTTGGTCGGAGTAGCACAGATACGCAGTATTTT. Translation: CASSLNFGRSSTDTQYF.

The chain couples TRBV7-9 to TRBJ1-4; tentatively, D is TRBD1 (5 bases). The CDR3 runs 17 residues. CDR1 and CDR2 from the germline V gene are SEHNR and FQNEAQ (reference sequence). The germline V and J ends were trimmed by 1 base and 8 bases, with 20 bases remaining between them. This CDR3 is CASSLGLRGKESEKLFF. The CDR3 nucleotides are TGTGCCAGCAGCTTAGGGTTACGGGGGAAGGAGTCCGAAAAACTGTTTTTT. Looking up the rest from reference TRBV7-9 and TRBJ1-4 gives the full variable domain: DTGVSQNPRHKITKRGQNVTFRCDPISEHNRLYWYRQTLGQGPEFLTYFQNEAQLEKSRLLSDRFSAERPKGSFSTLEIQRTEQGDSAMYLCASSLGLRGKESEKLFFGSGTQLSVL.

CDR3 bases: TGTGCCATCAGCGAACACACAGATACGCAGTATTTT. Protein product: CAISEHTDTQYF. The chain joins TRBV10-3 to TRBJ2-3, with unresolved D. Germline values: CDR1 ENHRY, CDR2 SYGVKD. V shed 6 bases and J shed 2 bases, with 6 bases lying between them. This CDR3 contains 12 residues.

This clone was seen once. The chain's CDR3 is CASSLASGVETEAFF. CDR3 in DNA: TGCGCCAGCAGCTTGGCATCGGGGGTAGAAACTGAAGCTTTCTTT. The chain combines TRBV5-1 with TRBJ1-1, with a possible D match to TRBD1 (5 bases). V lost 0 bases to trimming and J lost 5 bases, with 14 bases between them. Per the germline V gene, CDR1 is SGHRS and CDR2 is YFSETQ. CDR3 length equals 15 residues.

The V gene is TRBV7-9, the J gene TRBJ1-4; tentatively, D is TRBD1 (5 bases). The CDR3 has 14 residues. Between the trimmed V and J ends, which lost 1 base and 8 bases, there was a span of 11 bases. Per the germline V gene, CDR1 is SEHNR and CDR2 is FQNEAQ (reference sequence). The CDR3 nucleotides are TGTGCCAGCAGCTTAGAAGCAGGGCCCGAAAAACTGTTTTTT. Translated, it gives CASSLEAGPEKLFF.

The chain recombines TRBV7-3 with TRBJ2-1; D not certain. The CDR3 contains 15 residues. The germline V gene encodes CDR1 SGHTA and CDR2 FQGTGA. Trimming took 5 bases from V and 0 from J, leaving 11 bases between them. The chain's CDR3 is CASSGSGRSYNEQFF. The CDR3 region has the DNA TGTGCCAGCAGCGGGTCGGGCCGCTCCTACAATGAGCAGTTCTTC.

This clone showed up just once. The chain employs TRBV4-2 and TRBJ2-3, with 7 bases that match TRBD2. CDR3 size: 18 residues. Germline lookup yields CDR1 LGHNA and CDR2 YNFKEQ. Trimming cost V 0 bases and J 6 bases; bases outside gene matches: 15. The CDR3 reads CASSQDVVRREWGDTQYF. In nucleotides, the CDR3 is TGTGCCAGCAGCCAAGATGTCGTGCGGCGGGAGTGGGGGGATACGCAGTATTTT.

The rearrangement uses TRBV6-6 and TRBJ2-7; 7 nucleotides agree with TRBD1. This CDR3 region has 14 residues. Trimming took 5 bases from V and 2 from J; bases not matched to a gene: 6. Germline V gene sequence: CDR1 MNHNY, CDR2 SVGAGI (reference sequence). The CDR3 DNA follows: TGTGCCAGCAGTCGGACGGGACAGCCCTACGAGCAGTACTTC. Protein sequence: CASSRTGQPYEQYF.

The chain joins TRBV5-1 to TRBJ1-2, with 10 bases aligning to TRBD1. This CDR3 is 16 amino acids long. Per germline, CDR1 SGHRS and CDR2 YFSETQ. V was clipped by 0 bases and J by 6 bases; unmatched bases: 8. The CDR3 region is CASSLVVTGGFNGYTF. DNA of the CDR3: TGCGCCAGCAGCTTGGTTGTGACAGGGGGCTTCAATGGCTACACCTTC.

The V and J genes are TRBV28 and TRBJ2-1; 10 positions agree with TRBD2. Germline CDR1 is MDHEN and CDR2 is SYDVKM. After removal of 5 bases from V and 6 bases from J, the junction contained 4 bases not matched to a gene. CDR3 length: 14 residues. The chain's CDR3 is CASSLPSGSNEQFF. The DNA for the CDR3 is TGTGCCAGCAGTCTCCCTAGCGGGAGCAATGAGCAGTTCTTC.

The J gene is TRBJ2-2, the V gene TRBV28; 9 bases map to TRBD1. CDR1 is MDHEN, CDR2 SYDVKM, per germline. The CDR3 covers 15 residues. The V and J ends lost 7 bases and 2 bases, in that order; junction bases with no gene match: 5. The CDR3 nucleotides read TGTGCCAGCATAGAGACAGGGGGTAACACCGGGGAGCTGTTTTTT. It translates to CASIETGGNTGELFF. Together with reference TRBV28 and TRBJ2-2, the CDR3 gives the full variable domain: DVKVTQSSRYLVKRTGEKVFLECVQDMDHENMFWYRQDPGLGLRLIYFSYDVKMKEKGDIPEGYSVSREKKERFSLILESASTNQTSMYLCASIETGGNTGELFFGEGSRLTVL.

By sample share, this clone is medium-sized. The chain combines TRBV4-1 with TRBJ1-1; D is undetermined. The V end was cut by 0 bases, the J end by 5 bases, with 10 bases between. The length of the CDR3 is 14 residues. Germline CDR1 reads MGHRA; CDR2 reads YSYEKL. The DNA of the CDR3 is TGCGCCAGCAGCCAAGATCATCGTCAAACTGAAGCTTTCTTT. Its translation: CASSQDHRQTEAFF.

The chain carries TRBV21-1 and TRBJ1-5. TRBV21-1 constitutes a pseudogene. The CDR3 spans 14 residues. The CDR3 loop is CASRERNSNQPQHF. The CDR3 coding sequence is TGTGCCAGCAGGGAAAGGAATAGCAATCAGCCCCAGCATTTT.

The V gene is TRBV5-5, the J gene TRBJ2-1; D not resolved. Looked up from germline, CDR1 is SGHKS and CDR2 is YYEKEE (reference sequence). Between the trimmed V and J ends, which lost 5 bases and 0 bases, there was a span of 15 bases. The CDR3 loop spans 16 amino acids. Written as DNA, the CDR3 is TGTGCCAGCAGTCTATCGGAATCTCGCTCCTACAATGAGCAGTTCTTC. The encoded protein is CASSLSESRSYNEQFF.

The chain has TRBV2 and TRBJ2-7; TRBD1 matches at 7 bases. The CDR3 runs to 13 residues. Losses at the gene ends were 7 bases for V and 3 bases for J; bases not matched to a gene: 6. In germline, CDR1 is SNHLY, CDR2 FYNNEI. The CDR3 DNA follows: TGTGCCAGCACAGACAGGGCGGGCTACGAGCAGTACTTC. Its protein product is CASTDRAGYEQYF.

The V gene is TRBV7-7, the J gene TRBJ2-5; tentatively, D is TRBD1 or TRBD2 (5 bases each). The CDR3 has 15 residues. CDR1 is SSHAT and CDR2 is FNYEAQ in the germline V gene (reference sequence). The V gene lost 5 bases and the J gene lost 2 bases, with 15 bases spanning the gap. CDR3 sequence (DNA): TGTGCCAGCAGCCAGGGACCCGTGCCACAAGAGACCCAGTACTTC. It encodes CASSQGPVPQETQYF.

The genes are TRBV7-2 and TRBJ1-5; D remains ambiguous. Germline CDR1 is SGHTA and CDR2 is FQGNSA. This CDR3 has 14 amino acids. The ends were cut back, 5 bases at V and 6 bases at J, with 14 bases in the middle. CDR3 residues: CASSLGGVSQPQHF. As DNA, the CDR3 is TGTGCCAGCAGCCTTGGCGGGGTATCTCAGCCCCAGCATTTT.

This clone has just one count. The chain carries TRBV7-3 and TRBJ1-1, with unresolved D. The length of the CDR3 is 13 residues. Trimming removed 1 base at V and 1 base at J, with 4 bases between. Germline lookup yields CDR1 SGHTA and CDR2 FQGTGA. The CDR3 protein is CASSLMGNTEAFF. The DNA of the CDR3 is TGTGCCAGCAGCTTAATGGGGAACACTGAAGCTTTCTTT.

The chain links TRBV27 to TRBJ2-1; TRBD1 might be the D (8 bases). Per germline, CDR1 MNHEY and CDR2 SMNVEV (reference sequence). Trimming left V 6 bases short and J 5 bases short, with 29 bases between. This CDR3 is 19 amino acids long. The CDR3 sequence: CASRIRQGKAAGLNNEQFF. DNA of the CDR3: TGTGCCAGCAGGATAAGACAGGGGAAAGCGGCGGGACTAAACAATGAGCAGTTCTTC.

CDR3 sequence reads: CASSQGTSAYNEQFF. The DNA for the CDR3 is TGTGCCAGCAGTCAAGGGACTAGCGCATACAATGAGCAGTTCTTC. The chain joins TRBV6-6 to TRBJ2-1, with 10 nucleotides matching TRBD2. CDR3 length: 15 amino acids. J was trimmed by 4 bases and V by 5 bases; bases with no gene match: 5. CDR1 and CDR2 (germline): MNHNY, SVGAGI (reference sequence).

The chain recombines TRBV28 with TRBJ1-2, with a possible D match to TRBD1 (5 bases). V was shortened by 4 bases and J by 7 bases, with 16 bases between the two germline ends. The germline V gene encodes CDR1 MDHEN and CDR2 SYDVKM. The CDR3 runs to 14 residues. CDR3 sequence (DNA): TGTGCCAGCAGTTCCCAGGGAACCCATATTGGCTACACCTTC. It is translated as CASSSQGTHIGYTF.

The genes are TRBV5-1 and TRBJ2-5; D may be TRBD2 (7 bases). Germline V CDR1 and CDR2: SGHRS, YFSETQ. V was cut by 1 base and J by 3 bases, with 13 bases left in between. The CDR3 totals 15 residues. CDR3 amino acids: CASSLLGGAEETQYF. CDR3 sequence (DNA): TGCGCCAGCAGCTTGCTTGGGGGGGCGGAAGAGACCCAGTACTTC.